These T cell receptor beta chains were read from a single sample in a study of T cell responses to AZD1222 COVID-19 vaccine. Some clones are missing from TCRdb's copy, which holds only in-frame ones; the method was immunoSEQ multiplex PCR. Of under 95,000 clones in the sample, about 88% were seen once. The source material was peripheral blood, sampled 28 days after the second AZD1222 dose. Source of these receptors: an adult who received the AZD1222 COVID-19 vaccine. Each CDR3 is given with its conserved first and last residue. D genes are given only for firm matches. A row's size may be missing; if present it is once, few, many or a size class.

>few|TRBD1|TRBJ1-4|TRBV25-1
TGTGCCAGCAGCCCCAGGGGGGGCCCTTTGTTAACTGAAAAACTGTTTTTT
CASSPRGGPLLTEKLFF
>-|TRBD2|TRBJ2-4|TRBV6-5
TGTGCCAGCAGAATAGCGGGAGTGGGCGGAAACATTCAGTACTTC
CASRIAGVGGNIQYF
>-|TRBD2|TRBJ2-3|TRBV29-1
TGCAGCGTTGAAGAAGCGGGAGTAACATATACGCAGTATTTT
CSVEEAGVTYTQYF
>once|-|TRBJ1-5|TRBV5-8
TGTGCCAGCAGCCCCAGGGGTGGGGGCAATCAGCCCCAGCATTTT
CASSPRGGGNQPQHF
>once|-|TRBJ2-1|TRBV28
TGTGCCAGCAGTCCACCCGCCGGACAGAGGACCTACAATGAGCAGTTCTTC
CASSPPAGQRTYNEQFF
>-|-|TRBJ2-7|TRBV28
TGTGCCATCAATCCCGGATTTTCCTACGAGCAGTACTTC
CAINPGFSYEQYF
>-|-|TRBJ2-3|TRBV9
TGTGCCAGCAGCGCGGGGCCAATAGGCACAGATACGCAGTATTTT
CASSAGPIGTDTQYF
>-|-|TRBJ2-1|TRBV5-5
TGTGCCAGCAGCTTGTGGGGGGAGACCTACAATGAGCAGTTCTTC
CASSLWGETYNEQFF
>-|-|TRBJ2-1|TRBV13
TGTGCCGTAGCACGCTGGAGAAGGAATGAGCAGTTCTTC
CAVARWRRNEQFF
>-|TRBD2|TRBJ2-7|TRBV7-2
TGTGCCAGCAGCTCACTAGCGGGAGGGCTTAAACCCTACGAGCAGTACTTC
CASSSLAGGLKPYEQYF
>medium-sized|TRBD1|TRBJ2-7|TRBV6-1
TGTGCCAGCAGTGACGGACAGGGACCCTACGAGCAGTACTTC
CASSDGQGPYEQYF
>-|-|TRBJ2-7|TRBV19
TGTGCCAGTAGCCGGACAGTTAGCTCCTACGAGCAGTACTTC
CASSRTVSSYEQYF
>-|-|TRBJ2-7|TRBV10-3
TGTGCCATCAGCTTCGCAGGGGGGTACGAGCAGTACTTC
CAISFAGGYEQYF
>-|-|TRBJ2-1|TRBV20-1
TGCAGTGCTATCCGGGGTGAGCAGTTCTTC
CSAIRGEQFF
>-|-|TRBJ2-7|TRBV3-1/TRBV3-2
TGTGCCAGCAGCCAAGGTCCTTACGAGCAGTACTTC
CASSQGPYEQYF
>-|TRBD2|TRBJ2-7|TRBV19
TGTGCCAGTGATTCCGGGACTAGCGGGGGATACGAGCAGTACTTC
CASDSGTSGGYEQYF
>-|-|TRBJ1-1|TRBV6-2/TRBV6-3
TGTGCCAGCAGCTGGACTATTGGCACTGAAGCTTTCTTT
CASSWTIGTEAFF
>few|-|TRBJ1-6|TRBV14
TGTGCCAGCAGCCAAGAGGCAGGTCAAGGTTCACCCCTCCACTTT
CASSQEAGQGSPLHF
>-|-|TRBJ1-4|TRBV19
TGTGCCAGTAGTATCGTGGGGTTGGGGGTTGGAAAACTGTTTTTT
CASSIVGLGVGKLFF
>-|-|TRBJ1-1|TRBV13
TGTGCCAGGGGCCGTTTACTCGGACACGACACTGAAGCTTTCTTT
CARGRLLGHDTEAFF
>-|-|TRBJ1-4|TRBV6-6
TGTGCCAGCAGCCGACAGGACCCAACTAATGAAAAACTGTTTTTT
CASSRQDPTNEKLFF
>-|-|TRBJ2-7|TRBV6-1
TGTGCCAGCAGTGAAGTCCCTCCCCTGGAGCAGTACTTC
CASSEVPPLEQYF
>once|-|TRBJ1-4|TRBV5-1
TGCGCCAGCAGCTTGGGACAGGCTTGGGAAAAACTGTTTTTT
CASSLGQAWEKLFF
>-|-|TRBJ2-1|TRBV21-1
TGTGCCAGCAGCAATAAACTAGCGGGAGTGTCAACTTACAATGAGCAGTTCTTC
CASSNKLAGVSTYNEQFF
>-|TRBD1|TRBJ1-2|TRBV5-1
TGCGCCAGCGGAGAAGGACAGGGAGTTTATGGCTACACCTTC
CASGEGQGVYGYTF
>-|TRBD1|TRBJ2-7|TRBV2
TGTGCCAGCAGTAGGACAGGGGGCGTAAGCTACGAGCAGTACTTC
CASSRTGGVSYEQYF
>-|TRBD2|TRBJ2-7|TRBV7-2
TGTGCCAGCAGCTTAGACGGTAGCGGGACCTACGAGCAGTACTTC
CASSLDGSGTYEQYF
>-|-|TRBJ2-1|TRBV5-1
TGCGCCAGCAGCTTGGTGCGCTACAATGAGCAGTTCTTC
CASSLVRYNEQFF
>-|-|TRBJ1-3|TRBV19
TGTGCCAGTAGTATGATAAGCGGAAACACCATATATTTT
CASSMISGNTIYF
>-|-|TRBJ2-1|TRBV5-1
TGCGCCAGCAGCTTTCGGGGTGCCCACAATGAGCAGTTCTTC
CASSFRGAHNEQFF
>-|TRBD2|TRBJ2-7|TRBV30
TGTGCCTGGAGCGGGACTAGCGGAACCTACGAGCAGTACTTC
CAWSGTSGTYEQYF
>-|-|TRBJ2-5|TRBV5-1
TGCGCCAGCAGCTTGGGGGCTGCGGGAGAGACCCAGTACTTC
CASSLGAAGETQYF
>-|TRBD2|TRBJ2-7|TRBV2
TGTGCCAGCAGTGAACGACTAGCGGGGTTATACGAGCAGTACTTC
CASSERLAGLYEQYF
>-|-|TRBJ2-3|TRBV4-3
TGCGCCAGCAGCCAAGATAGTCTAGACGCTTCAGCAGATACGCAGTATTTT
CASSQDSLDASADTQYF
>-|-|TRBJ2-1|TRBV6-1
TGTGCCAGCAGTGAATTGGGACCCTCCTACAATGAGCAGTTCTTC
CASSELGPSYNEQFF
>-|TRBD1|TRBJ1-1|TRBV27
TGTGCCAGCAGTTTACAGGGGGCCGGGACTGAAGCTTTCTTT
CASSLQGAGTEAFF
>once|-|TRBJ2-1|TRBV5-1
TGCGCCAGCAGCTCGGAGGGGTATGAGCAGTTCTTC
CASSSEGYEQFF
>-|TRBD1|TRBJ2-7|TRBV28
TGTGCCAGCAGTATCCGGGACAGGGCCTACGAGCAGTACTTC
CASSIRDRAYEQYF
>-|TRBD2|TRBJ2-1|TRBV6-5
TGTGCCAGCAGTTTCATAGCGGGAGCCTACAATGAGCAGTTCTTC
CASSFIAGAYNEQFF
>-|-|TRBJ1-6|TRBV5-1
TGCGCCAGCAGCTGGGCAGGGCCAAGCTCCTATAATTCACCCCTCCACTTT
CASSWAGPSSYNSPLHF
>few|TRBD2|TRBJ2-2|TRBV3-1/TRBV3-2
TGTGCCAGCAGCCAAGGGTGGGAGGGCCTCACCGGGGAGCTGTTTTTT
CASSQGWEGLTGELFF
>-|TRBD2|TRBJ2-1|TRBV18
TGTGCCAGCTCACCACCGGGTAGCGGTGCGGGAGTCAATGAGCAGTTCTTC
CASSPPGSGAGVNEQFF
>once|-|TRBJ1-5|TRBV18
TGTGCCAGCTCACCACTGGCCGCCGATCAGCCCCAGCATTTT
CASSPLAADQPQHF
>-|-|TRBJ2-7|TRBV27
TGTGCCAGCAGTTCCTCCCGGTGGCAAGGTTACGAGCAGTACTTC
CASSSSRWQGYEQYF